This entry is about one T cell receptor (beta chain). What antigen it recognizes has not been identified. No quality values exist for individual bases; no much larger clone is one base distant. Using the deep immunoSEQ assay, multiplex PCR amplified TCR CDR3 regions from genomic DNA. Genomic DNA extracted from each cell subset was distributed evenly over all wells of several immunoSEQ 96-well plates, and each plate served as one replicate. For sorted subsets, about 200 ng genomic DNA, equal to 30,000 or so T cell genomes, was loaded into each replicate PCR. Purified libraries were measured with a Qubit 3.0 fluorometer, size-checked on a Bioanalyzer 2100, and measured again with the KAPA Library Quantification kit. Each immunoSEQ 96-well plate was sequenced on its own single-read 150-cycle Illumina NextSeq 550 flow cell. The authors processed their data as follows. Because the immunoSEQ output held only junctional sequences and lacked quality scores, the filtering could not match the filtering applied to full-length reads. To assign V/J genes and CDR3, sequences were annotated against IMGT germline references using PyIR, a Python wrapper for IgBLAST v1.9. Reads were removed for weak V/J assignments (E-value above 1e-6), missing CDR3, stop codons, out-of-frame junctions, or ambiguous translated residues. V3J clonotypes were defined as sequences sharing the same inferred V gene, J gene, and CDR3 amino acid sequence. The percentage overlap between two repertoires was calculated by dividing the number of shared unique clonotypes by the size of the smaller repertoire. Three approaches were used to assess repertoire richness: RTK rarefaction, the Chao1 estimator, and Recon v2.1 estimates of unobserved clonotypes. Generation probabilities for all TCRbeta clonotypes obtained by the gDNA method from several donors were computed using OLGA. TCRdb's version of the immuneACCESS table is confined to in-frame rearrangements and falls short of the full clone set. An unresolved V gene accounts for under half of the shortfall where checked; the remainder is of unknown origin. V and J calls plus clone size are reproduced from that table; the DNA served to infer D and trimming. A total of about 1.1 million clones appear in this sample, approximately 80% of them only once. The top ten hold more than 0.85% of the sample.

The data belong to a study of shared clonotypes between healthy human individuals (TCRdb year 2020). About the full investigation: A few men and a couple of women, aged 18 to 49 years, made up the cohort. To estimate repertoire size and how much clonotype sharing occurs between individuals, the study deeply sequenced the blood TCR repertoires of a handful of healthy adults. Different laboratories and diverse techniques were used to prepare libraries and sequence TCR repertoires, to increase sequencing depth and limit assay-specific biases. Between about 0.85 and 8.9 billion PBMCs per donor were obtained by leukapheresis. For each donor, CD4 naive and CD4 memory were each run on three plates, CD8 naive on two plates, and CD8 memory on one plate. Overall study outcomes, separate from this receptor: When several donors were compared, the shared fraction of clonotypes was about 5.2% for naive CD4, around 3.6% for naive CD8, 2.3% for memory CD4, and 0.3% to 0.5% for memory CD8. Compared with non-shared clonotypes, clonotypes shared by all four sorted-subset donors had higher generation probabilities. Naive subsets generally had larger estimated clonotype richness than memory subsets. Incomplete sequencing was indicated by rarefaction of sorted-subset datasets, despite the large sequencing depth. Sampling was limited to blood, and TCR repertoires in tissue likely differ from TCR repertoires in blood. Because the study included only a small number of donors, the genetic and exposure-history diversity represented was limited. Pairwise subsampling led to the expectation that sequencing depth would affect the degree of clonotype sharing among donors.

Healthy HIV-negative adults with no recently reported acute infections or vaccinations were included as donors. Every donor was a Caucasian adult residing in Nashville, Tennessee, USA. CD4+ T cells were enriched by magnetic negative selection; naive cells were then positively selected on CD45RA, and the negative fraction formed the memory subset. After blood collection by leukapheresis, PBMCs were isolated using Ficoll-Histopaque density gradient centrifugation and then cryopreserved in the vapor phase of liquid nitrogen. Analytical flow cytometry was used to check the purity and quantity of each magnetically sorted T cell population. Genomic DNA was isolated from each sorted fraction and quantified by UV absorbance on a Nanodrop 2000c. The sample consisted of memory CD4+ T cells from PBMCs. In light of the paper, this sample's cell subset or site label describes: CD45RA-negative fraction. This receptor was identified in a man between 18 and 29 years old in good health. Some clones in this sample may be carry-over from other donors' samples.

CDR3 protein: CASRGSGGSDTQYF. DNA sequence: TGTGCCAGCAGGGGTAGCGGGGGGTCAGATACGCAGTATTTT. Rearrangement joined TRBV6-4 to TRBJ2-3; the junction holds 10 bases that match TRBD2. V loses 6 bases at its end and J loses 4 bases; junction bases beyond the gene matches: 4. The germline V gene sets CDR1 to MRHNA and CDR2 to SNTAGT. The CDR3 goes from the cysteine to the phenylalanine over 14 residues. Just CDR3 DNA is preserved here, 42 bases in frame from base 1.